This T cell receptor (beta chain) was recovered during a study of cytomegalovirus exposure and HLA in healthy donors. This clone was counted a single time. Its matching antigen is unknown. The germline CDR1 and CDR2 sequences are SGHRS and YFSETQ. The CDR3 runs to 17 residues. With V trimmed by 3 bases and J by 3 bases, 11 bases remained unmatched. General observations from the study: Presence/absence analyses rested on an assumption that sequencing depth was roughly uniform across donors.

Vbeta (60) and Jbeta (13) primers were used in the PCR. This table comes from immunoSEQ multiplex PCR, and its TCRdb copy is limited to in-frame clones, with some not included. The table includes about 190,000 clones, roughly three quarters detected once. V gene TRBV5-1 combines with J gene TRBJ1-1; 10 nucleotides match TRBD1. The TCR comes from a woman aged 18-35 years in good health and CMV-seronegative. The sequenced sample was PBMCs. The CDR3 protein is CASSSGQGRFGDTEAFF. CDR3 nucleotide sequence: TGCGCCAGCAGCTCGGGACAGGGGCGCTTTGGTGACACTGAAGCTTTCTTT.